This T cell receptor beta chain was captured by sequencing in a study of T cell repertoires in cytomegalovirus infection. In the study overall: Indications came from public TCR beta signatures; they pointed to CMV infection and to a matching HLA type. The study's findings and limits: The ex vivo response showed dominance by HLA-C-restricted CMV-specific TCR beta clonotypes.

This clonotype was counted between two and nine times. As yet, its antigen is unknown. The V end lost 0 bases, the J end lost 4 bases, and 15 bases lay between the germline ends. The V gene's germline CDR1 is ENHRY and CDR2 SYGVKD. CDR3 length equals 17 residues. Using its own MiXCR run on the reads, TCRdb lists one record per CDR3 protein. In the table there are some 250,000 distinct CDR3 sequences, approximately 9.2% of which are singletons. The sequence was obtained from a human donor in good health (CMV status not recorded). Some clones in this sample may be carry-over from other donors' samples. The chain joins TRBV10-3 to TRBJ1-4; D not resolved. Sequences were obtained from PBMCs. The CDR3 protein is CAISESRGAPVNEKLFF. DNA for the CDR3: TGTGCCATCAGTGAGTCGAGAGGTGCCCCGGTTAATGAAAAACTGTTTTTT.